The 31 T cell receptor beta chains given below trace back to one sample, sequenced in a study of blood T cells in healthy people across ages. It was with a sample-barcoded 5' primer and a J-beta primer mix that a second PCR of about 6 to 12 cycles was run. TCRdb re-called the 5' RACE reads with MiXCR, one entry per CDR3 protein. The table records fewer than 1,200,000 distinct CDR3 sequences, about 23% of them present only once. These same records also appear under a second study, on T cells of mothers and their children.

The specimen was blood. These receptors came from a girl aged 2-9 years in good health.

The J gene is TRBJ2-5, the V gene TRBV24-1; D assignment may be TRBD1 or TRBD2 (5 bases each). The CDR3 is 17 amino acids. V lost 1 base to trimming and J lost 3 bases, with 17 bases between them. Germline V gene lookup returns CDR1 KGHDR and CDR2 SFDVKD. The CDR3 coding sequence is TGTGCCACCAGTGATTTACTCATACCGGGACCTAAAGAGACCCAGTACTTC. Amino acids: CATSDLLIPGPKETQYF.

CDR3 sequence (DNA): TGCAGTGCTAGAGTCCTTGCGGGAGGGCCCACCTACAATGAGCAGTTCTTC. Translation gives CSARVLAGGPTYNEQFF. V is TRBV20-1 and J is TRBJ2-1; 9 bases are shared with TRBD2. The V gene end was trimmed by 1 base and the J gene end by 2 bases; junction bases not matched to a gene: 9. Germline values: CDR1 DFQATT, CDR2 SNEGSKA (reference sequence). The CDR3 totals 17 residues.

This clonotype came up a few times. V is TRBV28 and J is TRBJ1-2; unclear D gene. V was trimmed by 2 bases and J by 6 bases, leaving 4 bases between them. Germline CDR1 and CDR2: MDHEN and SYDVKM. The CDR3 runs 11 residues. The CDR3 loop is CASSLDDGYTF. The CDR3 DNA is TGTGCCAGCAGTTTAGACGATGGCTACACCTTC.

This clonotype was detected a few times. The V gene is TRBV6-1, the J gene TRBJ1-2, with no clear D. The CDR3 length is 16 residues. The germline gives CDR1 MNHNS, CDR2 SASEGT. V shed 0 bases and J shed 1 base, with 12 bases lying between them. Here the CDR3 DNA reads TGTGCCAGCAGTGAAGCTGGGCAGGAGCTTAACTATGGCTACACCTTC. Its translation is CASSEAGQELNYGYTF.

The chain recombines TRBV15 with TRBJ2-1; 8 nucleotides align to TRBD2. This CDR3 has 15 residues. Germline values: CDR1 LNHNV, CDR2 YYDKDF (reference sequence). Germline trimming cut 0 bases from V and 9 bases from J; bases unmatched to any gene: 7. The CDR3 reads CATSRDGTRVGEQFF. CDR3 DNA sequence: TGTGCCACCAGCAGAGATGGGACTAGGGTTGGTGAGCAGTTCTTC.

As DNA, the CDR3 is TGTGCCGAAGCAGGGGGGGGCTACAATGAGCAGTTCTTC. This codes for CAEAGGGYNEQFF. The V and J genes are TRBV7-9 and TRBJ2-1, with D perhaps TRBD1 or TRBD2 (7 bases each). The V gene's germline CDR1 is SEHNR and CDR2 FQNEAQ (reference sequence). V gave up 11 bases and J gave up 3 bases, with 14 bases separating them. The CDR3 is 13 amino acids.

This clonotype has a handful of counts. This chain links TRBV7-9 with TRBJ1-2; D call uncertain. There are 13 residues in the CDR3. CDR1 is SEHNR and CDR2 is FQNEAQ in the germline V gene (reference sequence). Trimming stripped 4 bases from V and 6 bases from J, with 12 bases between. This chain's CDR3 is CASSSGGKDGYTF. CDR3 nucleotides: TGTGCCAGCAGCTCGGGAGGCAAGGATGGCTACACCTTC.

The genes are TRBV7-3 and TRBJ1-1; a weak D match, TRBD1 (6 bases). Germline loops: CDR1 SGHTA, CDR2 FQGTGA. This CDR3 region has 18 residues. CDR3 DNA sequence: TGTCGGGGGCGGGGTTGTAGTGGAGGGGGAATAAAGGACACTGAAGCTTTCTTT. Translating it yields CRGRGCSGGGIKDTEAFF.

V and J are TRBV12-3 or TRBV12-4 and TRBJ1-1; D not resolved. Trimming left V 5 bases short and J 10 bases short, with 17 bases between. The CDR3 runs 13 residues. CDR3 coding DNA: TGTGCCAGCAGTACAGACGGACCCCTCGGAGCTTTCTTT. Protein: CASSTDGPLGAFF.

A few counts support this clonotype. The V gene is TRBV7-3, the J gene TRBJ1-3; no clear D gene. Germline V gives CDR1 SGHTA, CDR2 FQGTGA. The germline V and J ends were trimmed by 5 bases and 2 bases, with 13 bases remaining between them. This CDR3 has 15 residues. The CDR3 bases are TGTGCCAGCAGCCCCCCAACTACGACTGGAAACACCATATATTTT. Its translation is CASSPPTTTGNTIYF.

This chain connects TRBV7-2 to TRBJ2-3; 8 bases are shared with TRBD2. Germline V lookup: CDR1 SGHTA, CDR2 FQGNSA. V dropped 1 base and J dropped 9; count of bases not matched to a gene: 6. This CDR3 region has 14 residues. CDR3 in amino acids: CASSLEFRGGTQYF. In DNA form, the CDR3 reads TGTGCCAGCAGCTTAGAATTCCGGGGGGGGACGCAGTATTTT.

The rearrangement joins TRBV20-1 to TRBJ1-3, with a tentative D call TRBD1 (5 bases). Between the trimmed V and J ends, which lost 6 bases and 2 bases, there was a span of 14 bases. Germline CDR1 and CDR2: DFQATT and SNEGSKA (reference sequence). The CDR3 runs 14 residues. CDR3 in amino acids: CSAYARDAGNTIYF. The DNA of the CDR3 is TGCAGTGCATATGCTAGGGACGCTGGAAACACCATATATTTT.

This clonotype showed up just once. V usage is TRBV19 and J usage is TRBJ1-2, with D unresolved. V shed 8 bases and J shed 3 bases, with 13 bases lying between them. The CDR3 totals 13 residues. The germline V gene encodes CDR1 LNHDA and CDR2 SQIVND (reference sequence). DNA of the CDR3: TGTGCCAGTGTAGCTTCAGCCTACTATGGCTACACCTTC. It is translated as CASVASAYYGYTF.

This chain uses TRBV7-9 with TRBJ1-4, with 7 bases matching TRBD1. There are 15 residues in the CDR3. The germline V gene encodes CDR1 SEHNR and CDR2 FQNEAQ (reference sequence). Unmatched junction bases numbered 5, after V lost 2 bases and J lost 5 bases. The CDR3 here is CASSLRQGGNEKLFF. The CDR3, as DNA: TGTGCCAGCAGCTTAAGACAGGGCGGAAATGAAAAACTGTTTTTT.

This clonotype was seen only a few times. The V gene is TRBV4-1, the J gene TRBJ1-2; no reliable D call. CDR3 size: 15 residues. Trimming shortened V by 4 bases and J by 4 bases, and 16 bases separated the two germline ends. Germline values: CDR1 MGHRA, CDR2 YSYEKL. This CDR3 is CASSRPVGAGYGYTF. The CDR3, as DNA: TGCGCCAGCAGCCGGCCAGTGGGTGCGGGCTATGGCTACACCTTC.

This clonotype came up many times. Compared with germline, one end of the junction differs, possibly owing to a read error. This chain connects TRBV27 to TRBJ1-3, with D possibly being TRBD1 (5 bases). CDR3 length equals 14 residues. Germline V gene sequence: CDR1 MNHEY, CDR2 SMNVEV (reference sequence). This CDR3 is CASSLSGAGNTIYF. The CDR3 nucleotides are TGTGCCAGCAGCTTATCGGGGGCTGGAAACACCATATATTTT.

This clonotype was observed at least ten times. The CDR3 here is CASSQGGSTDTQYF. The CDR3 nucleotides read TGCGCCAGCAGCCAGGGAGGGAGCACAGATACGCAGTATTTT. The chain couples TRBV4-3 to TRBJ2-3; 7 bases map to TRBD2. The trim removed 3 bases at V and 0 bases at J, leaving 0 bases unmatched. CDR1 is LGHNA, CDR2 YSLEER, per germline. The CDR3 loop spans 14 amino acids.

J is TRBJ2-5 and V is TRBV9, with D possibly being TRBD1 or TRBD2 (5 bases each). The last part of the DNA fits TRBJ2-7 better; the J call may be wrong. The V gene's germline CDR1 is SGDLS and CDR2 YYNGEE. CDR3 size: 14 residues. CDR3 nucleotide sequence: TGTGCCAGCAGCGTCCGCCCGGGGCGCTACGAGCAGTACTTC. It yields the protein CASSVRPGRYEQYF.

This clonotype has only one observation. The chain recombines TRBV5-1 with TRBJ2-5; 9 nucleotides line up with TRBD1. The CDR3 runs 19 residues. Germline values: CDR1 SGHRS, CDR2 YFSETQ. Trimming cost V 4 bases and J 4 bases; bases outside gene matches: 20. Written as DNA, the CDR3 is TGCGCCAGCAGCCTGAGGGTTTTTGGGACAGGGATCGTGGGAGAGACCCAGTACTTC. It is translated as CASSLRVFGTGIVGETQYF.

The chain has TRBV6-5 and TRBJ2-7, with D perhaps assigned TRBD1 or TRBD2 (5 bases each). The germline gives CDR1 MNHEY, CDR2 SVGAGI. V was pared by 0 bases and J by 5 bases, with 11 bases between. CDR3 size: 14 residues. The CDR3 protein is CASSYSGTEDEQYF. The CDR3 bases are TGTGCCAGCAGTTACTCGGGGACCGAAGACGAGCAGTACTTC.

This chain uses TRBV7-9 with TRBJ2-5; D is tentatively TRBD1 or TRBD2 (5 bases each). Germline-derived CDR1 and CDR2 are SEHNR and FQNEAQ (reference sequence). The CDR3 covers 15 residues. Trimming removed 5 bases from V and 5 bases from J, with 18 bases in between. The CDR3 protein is CASSPRDGGGETQYF. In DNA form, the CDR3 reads TGTGCCAGCAGCCCACGGGACGGAGGTGGGGAGACCCAGTACTTC.

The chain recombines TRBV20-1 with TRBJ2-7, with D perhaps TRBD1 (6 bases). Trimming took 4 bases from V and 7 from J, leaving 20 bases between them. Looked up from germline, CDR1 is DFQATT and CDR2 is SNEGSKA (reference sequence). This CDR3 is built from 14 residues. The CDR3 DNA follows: TGCAGTGCTACCCTTGAGTCAGGGGTGAGTGAGCAGTACTTC. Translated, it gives CSATLESGVSEQYF.

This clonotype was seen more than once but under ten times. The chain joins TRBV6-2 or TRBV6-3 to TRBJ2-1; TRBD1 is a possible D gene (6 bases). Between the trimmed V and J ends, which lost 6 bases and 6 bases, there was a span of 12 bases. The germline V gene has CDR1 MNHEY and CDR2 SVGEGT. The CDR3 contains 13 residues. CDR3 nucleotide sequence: TGTGCCAGCAGAACACCAGGGGTCAATGAGCAGTTCTTC. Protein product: CASRTPGVNEQFF.

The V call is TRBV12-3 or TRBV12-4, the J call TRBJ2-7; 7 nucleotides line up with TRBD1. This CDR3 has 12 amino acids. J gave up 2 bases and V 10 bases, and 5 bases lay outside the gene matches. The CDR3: CATRDSTYEQYF. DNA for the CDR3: TGTGCCACCAGGGACAGCACCTACGAGCAGTACTTC.

CDR3 nucleotides: TGTGCCAGCAGCCATCACGGTTGGGGGATGGAGTCTTCAGGGGAGCTGTTTTTT. It specifies CASSHHGWGMESSGELFF. The chain couples TRBV7-2 to TRBJ2-2, with D possibly being TRBD1 or TRBD2 (5 bases each). Germline CDR1 is SGHTA and CDR2 is FQGNSA. The CDR3 loop spans 18 amino acids. V was clipped by 5 bases and J by 8 bases, with 27 bases between them.

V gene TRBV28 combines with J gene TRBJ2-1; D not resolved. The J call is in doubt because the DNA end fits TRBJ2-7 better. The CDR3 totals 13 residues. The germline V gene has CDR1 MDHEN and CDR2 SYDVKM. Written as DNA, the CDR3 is TGTGCCAGCCGAATCGGGTTCACCTACGAGCAGTACTTC. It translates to CASRIGFTYEQYF.

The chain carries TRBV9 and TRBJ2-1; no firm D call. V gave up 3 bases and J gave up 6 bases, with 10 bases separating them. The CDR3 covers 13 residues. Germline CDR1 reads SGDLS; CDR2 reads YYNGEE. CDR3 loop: CASSGDIFNEQFF. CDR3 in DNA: TGTGCCAGCAGCGGAGACATCTTCAATGAGCAGTTCTTC.

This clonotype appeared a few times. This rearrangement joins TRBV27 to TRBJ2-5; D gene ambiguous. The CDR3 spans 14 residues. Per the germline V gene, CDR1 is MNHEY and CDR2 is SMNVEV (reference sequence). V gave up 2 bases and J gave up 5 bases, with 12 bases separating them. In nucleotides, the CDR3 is TGTGCCAGCAGTTTACACTCCAGTGTCGAGACCCAGTACTTC. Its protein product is CASSLHSSVETQYF.

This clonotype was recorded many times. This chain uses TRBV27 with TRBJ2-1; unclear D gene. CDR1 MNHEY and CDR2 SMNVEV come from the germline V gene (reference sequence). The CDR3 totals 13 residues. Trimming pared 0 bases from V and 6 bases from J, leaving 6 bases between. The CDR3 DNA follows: TGTGCCAGCAGTTTATCTGGGTCCAATGAGCAGTTCTTC. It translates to CASSLSGSNEQFF.

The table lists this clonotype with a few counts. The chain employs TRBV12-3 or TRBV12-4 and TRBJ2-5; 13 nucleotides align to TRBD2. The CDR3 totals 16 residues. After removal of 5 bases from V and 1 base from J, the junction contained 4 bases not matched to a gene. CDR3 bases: TGTGCCAGCAGTCAAACTAGCGGGGGGGCCCAAGAGACCCAGTACTTC. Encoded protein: CASSQTSGGAQETQYF.

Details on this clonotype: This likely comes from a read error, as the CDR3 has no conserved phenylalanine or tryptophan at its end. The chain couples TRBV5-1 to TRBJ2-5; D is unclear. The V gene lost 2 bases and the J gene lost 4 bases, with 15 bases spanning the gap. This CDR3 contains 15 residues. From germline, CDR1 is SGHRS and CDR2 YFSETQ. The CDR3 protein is CASSFWTPNRETQYS. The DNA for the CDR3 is TGCGCCAGCAGCTTTTGGACCCCGAACAGAGAGACCCAGTACTCC.